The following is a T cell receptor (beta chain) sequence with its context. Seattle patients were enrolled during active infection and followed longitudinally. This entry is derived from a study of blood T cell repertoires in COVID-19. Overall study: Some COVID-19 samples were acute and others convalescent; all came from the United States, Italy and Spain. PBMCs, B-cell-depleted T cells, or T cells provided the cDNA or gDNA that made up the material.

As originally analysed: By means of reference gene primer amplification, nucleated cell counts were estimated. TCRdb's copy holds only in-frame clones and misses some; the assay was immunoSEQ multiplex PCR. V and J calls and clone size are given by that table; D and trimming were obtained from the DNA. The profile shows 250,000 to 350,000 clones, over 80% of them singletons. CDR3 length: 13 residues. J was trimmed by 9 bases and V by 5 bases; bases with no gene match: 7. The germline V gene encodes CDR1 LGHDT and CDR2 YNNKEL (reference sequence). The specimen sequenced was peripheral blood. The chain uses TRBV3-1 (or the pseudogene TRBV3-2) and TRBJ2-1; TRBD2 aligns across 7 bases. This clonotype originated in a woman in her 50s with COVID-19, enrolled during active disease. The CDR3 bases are TGTGCCAGCAGCGAGCGGGACTACGCTGAGCAGTTCTTC. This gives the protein CASSERDYAEQFF.